This T cell receptor beta chain appears in the sequencing data of a study of T cells after yellow fever vaccination. Study outcomes and limitations: After the booster, approximately 96% of CD4 and 75% to 90% of CD8 primary-response clones were re-detected.

MiXCR, run by TCRdb on the 5' RACE reads, gives a single entry per CDR3 protein. The table includes 300,000 to 350,000 distinct CDR3 sequences, approximately 4.3% detected once. The sample holds many counts of this clonotype. Its antigen is undetermined. The length of the CDR3 is 13 residues. Trimming took 6 bases from V and 6 from J, leaving 14 bases between them. Germline V gene lookup returns CDR1 ENHRY and CDR2 SYGVKD. The rearrangement links TRBV10-3 to TRBJ1-1; maybe TRBD1 (6 bases). The sequences come from PBMCs, collected 15 days after the yellow fever booster vaccination. The TCR was taken from a young man who received the YFV17D yellow fever vaccine. CDR3 residues: CAISAQGSAEAFF. DNA of the CDR3: TGTGCCATCAGCGCACAGGGAAGCGCTGAAGCTTTCTTT.